The T cell receptor (beta chain) described here comes from a study of blood T cell repertoires in COVID-19. The CDR3 sequence is 15 residues long. The V and J ends lost 8 bases and 2 bases respectively, with 20 bases between them. Germline CDR1 and CDR2: SGHTS and YDEGEE. Source study methods: Estimation of nucleated cell counts relied on the amplification of reference gene primers. Clones were read by immunoSEQ multiplex PCR, and TCRdb kept only the in-frame ones, dropping some. The V and J calls and clone size were taken over from that table, and D and trimming were inferred from the DNA. The table lists 370,000 or so clones, roughly four fifths of them singletons, with more than 1% in the top ten.

The V gene is TRBV5-8, the J gene TRBJ2-7, with D perhaps TRBD2 (5 bases). Specimen: peripheral blood. The TCR originated in a human donor with acute or convalescent COVID-19. The donor label of this sample is uncertain. The DNA of the CDR3 is TGTGCCAGTAGAACCAGTCCGGGAATTCCCTACGAGCAGTACTTC. Translation gives CASRTSPGIPYEQYF.